This T cell receptor (beta chain) is drawn from a study of human T cells and chemical hapten exposure. Across the whole study: Predominantly women, the patients had alopecia areata, totalis or universalis. Study-wide findings and caveats: TCRs whose frequency exceeded 1 in 1000 remained the same following DPC sensitization.

MiXCR, applied by TCRdb to the RACE reads, yields one record per CDR3 protein. The sample shows about 180,000 distinct CDR3 sequences, roughly 30% of them seen only once. This clonotype was recorded a few times. Antigen unknown. Time point reported: pre-sensitization, week 0. Regarding treatment: therapeutic diphenylcyclopropenone sensitization with weekly scalp DPC. Trimming cost V 5 bases and J 8 bases, with 12 bases left between them. Germline V lookup: CDR1 MDHEN, CDR2 SYDVKM. CDR3 length equals 13 residues. This chain uses TRBV28 with TRBJ1-4, with D perhaps TRBD1 (6 bases). This TCR came from a young woman with alopecia areata. Some clones in this sample may be carry-over from other donors' samples. Sequenced material: whole blood, taken in connection with sensitization to the hapten diphenylcyclopropenone (DPC). CDR3 amino acids: CASSLGQLEKLFF. In nucleotides, the CDR3 is TGTGCCAGCAGTCTAGGACAGTTAGAAAAACTGTTTTTT.